Listed below are T cell receptor beta chains from one sample, sequenced in a study of blood T cell repertoires in COVID-19. Libraries were prepared by immunoSEQ multiplex PCR; TCRdb keeps only in-frame clonotypes and omits some of them. Of around 700,000 clones listed, about 90% are singletons. The sample taken for sequencing was peripheral blood. The receptors shown here come from a woman in her late teens or twenties with acute or convalescent COVID-19. Each CDR3 is given with its conserved first and last residue. The order of the fields is D gene, clone size, CDR3 length, V gene, J gene, CDR3 protein, CDR3 DNA. D genes are given only for firm matches. Size values are once, few and many counts, or a class for expanded clones, and some rows have none.

>NA|NA|17|TRBV28|TRBJ1-2
CASSSPSWAGGNYGYTF
TGTGCCAGCAGTTCCCCGAGTTGGGCAGGAGGGAACTATGGCTACACCTTC
>NA|NA|16|TRBV11-2|TRBJ1-1
CASSRGIQGKGTEAFF
TGTGCCAGCAGCAGAGGAATCCAGGGGAAGGGGACTGAAGCTTTCTTT
>NA|NA|13|TRBV24-1|TRBJ1-2
CATSDFAGYGYTF
TGTGCCACCAGTGATTTTGCCGGCTATGGCTACACCTTC
>NA|NA|11|TRBV12-3/TRBV12-4|TRBJ1-1
CASGLGTGAFF
TGTGCCAGCGGACTAGGGACTGGAGCTTTCTTT
>NA|NA|17|TRBV6-6|TRBJ2-2
CASSLLASGRRTGELFF
TGTGCCAGCAGTCTTTTAGCGAGCGGTAGACGGACCGGGGAGCTGTTTTTT
>TRBD1|NA|16|TRBV11-3|TRBJ2-1
CASSLEGTGGYNEQFF
TGTGCCAGCAGCTTAGAAGGGACAGGGGGATACAATGAGCAGTTCTTC
>NA|NA|13|TRBV7-6|TRBJ1-5
CASSANRNQPQHF
TGTGCCAGCAGCGCCAACAGAAATCAGCCCCAGCATTTT
>NA|NA|16|TRBV7-9|TRBJ1-3
CASSDMDSLSGNTIYF
TGTGCCAGCAGCGATATGGACAGCCTCTCTGGAAACACCATATATTTT
>NA|NA|14|TRBV19|TRBJ1-1
CASSIAGWDTEAFF
TGTGCCAGTAGTATAGCAGGGTGGGACACTGAAGCTTTCTTT
>NA|NA|12|TRBV6-2/TRBV6-3|TRBJ1-4
CASSHSGEKLFF
TGTGCCAGCAGCCACAGCGGTGAAAAACTGTTTTTT
>NA|NA|18|TRBV21-1|TRBJ1-4
CASSKAAGQPRLDEKLFF
TGTGCCAGCAGCAAAGCCGCGGGACAGCCTAGACTTGATGAAAAACTGTTTTTT
>TRBD1|NA|15|TRBV4-1|TRBJ1-1
CASSQARQGGTEAFF
TGCGCCAGCAGCCAAGCCAGACAGGGCGGCACTGAAGCTTTCTTT
>NA|NA|15|TRBV9|TRBJ1-2
CASSLTHLPVYGYTF
TGTGCCAGCAGCCTAACTCATTTACCGGTTTATGGCTACACCTTC
>TRBD1|NA|15|TRBV10-3|TRBJ1-5
CAISRTGSGNQPQHF
TGTGCCATCAGTCGGACAGGGTCTGGCAATCAGCCCCAGCATTTT
>TRBD1|NA|16|TRBV29-1|TRBJ1-1
CSVDRAGGAEYTEAFF
TGCAGCGTTGATAGGGCAGGGGGCGCAGAGTACACTGAAGCTTTCTTT
>NA|NA|13|TRBV12-3/TRBV12-4|TRBJ1-2
CASSTGRVNGYTF
TGTGCCAGCAGTACCGGCAGGGTGAATGGCTACACCTTC
>TRBD1|once|15|TRBV6-5|TRBJ2-6
CASSYSRTGLNVLTF
TGTGCCAGCAGTTACTCTAGGACAGGTCTCAACGTCCTGACTTTC
>TRBD2|NA|16|TRBV29-1|TRBJ2-1
CSVEDGGLAGGEEQFF
TGCAGCGTTGAAGACGGAGGACTAGCGGGGGGCGAGGAGCAGTTCTTC
>NA|NA|16|TRBV4-3|TRBJ2-7
CASSQDYRELPYEQYF
TGCGCCAGCAGCCAAGACTACCGGGAGTTACCCTACGAGCAGTACTTC
>NA|NA|16|TRBV19|TRBJ2-5
CASSPLGGGIDETQYF
TGTGCCAGTAGTCCCCTAGGAGGTGGGATAGACGAGACCCAGTACTTC
>NA|NA|14|TRBV6-5|TRBJ2-5
CASSKRGFQETQYF
TGTGCCAGCAGTAAAAGGGGGTTCCAAGAGACCCAGTACTTC
>TRBD1|NA|14|TRBV15|TRBJ1-2
CATSAGQGGYGYTF
TGTGCCACCAGCGCTGGACAGGGAGGCTATGGCTACACCTTC
>TRBD1|once|15|TRBV6-5|TRBJ2-5
CASIGIQGSGETQYF
TGTGCCAGCATCGGGATACAGGGGTCGGGAGAGACCCAGTACTTC
>NA|NA|13|TRBV5-6|TRBJ1-1
CASSEQGNTEAFF
TGTGCCAGCAGCGAACAGGGGAACACTGAAGCTTTCTTT
>NA|NA|14|TRBV7-9|TRBJ1-5
CASSLAADNQPQHF
TGTGCCAGCAGCTTAGCGGCAGACAATCAGCCCCAGCATTTT
>TRBD1|once|14|TRBV5-6|TRBJ1-2
CASFHGTGGSGYTF
TGTGCCAGCTTCCACGGGACAGGGGGGAGTGGCTACACCTTC
>NA|NA|15|TRBV6-1|TRBJ1-5
CASRPGVQINQPQHF
TGTGCCAGCAGACCCGGGGTCCAGATAAATCAGCCCCAGCATTTT
>NA|NA|16|TRBV5-1|TRBJ1-4
CASSLTISRGNEKLFF
TGCGCCAGCAGCCTCACGATATCGCGGGGTAATGAAAAACTGTTTTTT
>TRBD2|NA|17|TRBV7-2|TRBJ2-3
CASSLGVRGARTDTQYF
TGTGCCAGCAGCTTAGGGGTGCGGGGGGCCCGGACAGATACGCAGTATTTT
>NA|NA|13|TRBV7-9|TRBJ1-2
CASSLPQGNGYTF
TGTGCCAGCAGCTTACCTCAGGGAAATGGCTACACCTTC
>NA|NA|14|TRBV4-3|TRBJ2-7
CASSQADSRYEQYF
TGCGCCAGCAGCCAGGCGGACTCTCGCTACGAGCAGTACTTC
>NA|once|17|TRBV29-1|TRBJ1-6
CSAPRGAPKTYNSPLHF
TGCAGCGCTCCCCGCGGGGCCCCCAAAACCTATAATTCACCCCTCCACTTT
>NA|NA|16|TRBV9|TRBJ2-2
CASSPRDWRNTGELFF
TGTGCCAGCAGCCCCCGGGACTGGCGAAACACCGGGGAGCTGTTTTTT
>TRBD2|NA|14|TRBV5-4|TRBJ2-7
CASSFSSGSYEQYF
TGTGCCAGCAGCTTCTCTAGCGGTTCCTACGAGCAGTACTTC
>NA|NA|15|TRBV4-1|TRBJ1-1
CASSQGRAMNTEAFF
TGCGCCAGCAGCCAGGGCAGGGCTATGAACACTGAAGCTTTCTTT
>TRBD1|NA|16|TRBV4-1|TRBJ2-3
CASSPLTGGPTDTQYF
TGCGCCAGCAGCCCCCTAACAGGGGGCCCCACAGATACGCAGTATTTT
>TRBD1|NA|16|TRBV27|TRBJ1-2
CASSSTFTGGGLGYTF
TGTGCCAGCAGTTCTACCTTTACAGGGGGCGGACTCGGCTACACCTTC